This T cell receptor (beta chain) appears in the sequencing data of a study of Ad26.COV2.S vaccination and SARS-CoV-2 variants. For the study at large: Dosing was one shot or two shots 56 days apart. Findings and limits, study-wide: After vaccination, reports described spike-specific CD8+ and CD4+ T cell responses as showing substantial breadth.

Treatment described: some 20 received Ad26.COV2.S at low or high dose, single or two shots; several received placebo; per-sample allocation not given. Collection of the samples took place on day 63 after the first injection of vaccine or placebo. V dropped 3 bases and J dropped 0; count of bases not matched to a gene: 0. The CDR3 contains 14 residues. Germline loops: CDR1 MDHEN, CDR2 SYDVKM. Remarks on this clone: Its antigen is not known.

TCRdb's copy holds only in-frame clones and misses some; the assay was immunoSEQ multiplex PCR. Among 400,000 to 450,000 clones listed, roughly 90% were seen once. Sample: peripheral blood, taken in a trial of Ad26.COV2.S vaccine versus placebo. V and J are TRBV28 and TRBJ1-1; 8 bases line up with TRBD1. The clonotype originates from a person between 18 and 65 years old who received the Ad26.COV2.S COVID-19 vaccine or a placebo. Here the CDR3 reads CASSLTGVNTEAFF. The CDR3, as DNA: TGTGCCAGCAGTTTGACAGGGGTGAACACTGAAGCTTTCTTT.